The source of this T cell receptor (beta chain) is a study of T cells after yellow fever vaccination. The CDR3 has 18 residues. The V segment lost 0 bases and the J segment 5 bases; nucleotides outside the gene matches: 13. The germline gives CDR1 MNHEY, CDR2 SVGAGI. The TCR cDNA carried a universal primer site and UMIs from 5'RACE template switching. One entry per CDR3 protein, called by TCRdb with MiXCR from the 5' RACE reads. The repertoire has 350,000 or so distinct CDR3 sequences, 8% to 9.5% of them found once; the top ten carry approximately 18%. Findings and caveats of the study: Only a small proportion of the clonotypes turned up in both the CD4 and the CD8 compartments, likely arising from convergent recombination. The secondary response was weaker but peaked faster, day 5 versus 15.

This clonotype was found a few times. The antigen remains undetermined. This TCR was recovered from a young man who received the YFV17D yellow fever vaccine. The input for sequencing was PBMCs, taken roughly 47 days after the first yellow fever vaccination. The gene calls are TRBV6-5 and TRBJ2-3, with 8 bases aligning to TRBD1. CDR3 loop: CASSYSTGGFGKVDTQYF. The CDR3 DNA is TGTGCCAGCAGTTACTCAACAGGGGGGTTCGGGAAGGTAGATACGCAGTATTTT.